The 17 T cell receptor beta chains below all came from one sample that was sequenced in a study of T cell changes during pregnancy in multiple sclerosis. Using immunoSEQ multiplex PCR, the repertoire was profiled, and TCRdb retains in-frame clones only, with some absent. The data show about 76,000 clones, with approximately 94% seen just once and around 0.6% held by the top ten. The sequencing here drew on peripheral blood, taken in the third trimester of pregnancy. All receptors derive from a female donor with multiple sclerosis, enrolled in a pregnancy study.

The J gene is TRBJ1-2, the V gene TRBV19; 9 nucleotides match TRBD1. V lost 5 bases, J lost 3 bases, and 10 bases stayed unmatched. Germline CDR1 reads LNHDA; CDR2 reads SQIVND (reference sequence). The CDR3 contains 16 residues. The CDR3 reads CASSPLGTGSDYGYTF. For the CDR3, the DNA is TGTGCCAGTAGTCCATTGGGGACAGGGTCGGACTATGGCTACACCTTC.

The chain carries TRBV6-6 and TRBJ1-2; 8 positions agree with TRBD1. Trimming at V came to 5 bases and at J to 6 bases, leaving 8 bases not matched to a gene. Germline loops: CDR1 MNHNY, CDR2 SVGAGI (reference sequence). CDR3 length: 14 amino acids. The CDR3 sequence: CASSRDRGDNGYTF. In nucleotides, the CDR3 is TGTGCCAGCAGTCGCGACAGGGGTGATAATGGCTACACCTTC.

Details on this clone: Germline is not matched at one junction end, which may reflect a read error. The chain joins TRBV25-1 to TRBJ2-2, with D hard to call. CDR3 length: 14 residues. Germline CDR1 is MGHDK and CDR2 is SYGVNS. As DNA, the CDR3 is TGTGCCAGCAGTGAACCCGCGAACCCCGGGGAGCTGTTTTTT. Protein product: CASSEPANPGELFF.

This clone came up once. V and J are TRBV28 and TRBJ2-7, with 7 bases aligning to TRBD1. J gave up 0 bases and V 10 bases, and 9 bases lay outside the gene matches. Germline CDR1 is MDHEN and CDR2 is SYDVKM. The CDR3 sequence is 14 residues long. For the CDR3, the DNA is TGTGCCACACAGGGGACGGTGAGCTCCTACGAGCAGTACTTC. Residues: CATQGTVSSYEQYF. The full variable domain, with the rest looked up from reference TRBV28 and TRBJ2-7, is DVKVTQSSRYLVKRTGEKVFLECVQDMDHENMFWYRQDPGLGLRLIYFSYDVKMKEKGDIPEGYSVSREKKERFSLILESASTNQTSMYLCATQGTVSSYEQYFGPGTRLTVT.

The rearrangement joins TRBV5-4 to TRBJ2-6; no definite D call. Germline V gene sequence: CDR1 SGHNT, CDR2 YYREEE (reference sequence). The V end lost 1 base, the J end lost 2 bases, and 7 bases lay between the germline ends. The CDR3 covers 15 residues. The CDR3: CASSLSVAGANVLTF. As DNA, the CDR3 is TGTGCCAGCAGCTTGAGTGTAGCTGGGGCCAACGTCCTGACTTTC.

The chain carries TRBV19 and TRBJ2-5, with a tentative D call TRBD2 (6 bases). The length of the CDR3 is 15 residues. Germline V gene data show CDR1 as LNHDA and CDR2 as SQIVND (reference sequence). V lost 5 bases to trimming and J lost 5 bases, with 18 bases between them. The CDR3: CASSRPKGGSETQYF. The CDR3 DNA sequence: TGTGCCAGTAGTCGTCCAAAGGGAGGTTCTGAGACCCAGTACTTC.

The table lists this clone with a count of one. The rearrangement joins TRBV9 to TRBJ1-1; 9 positions agree with TRBD1. The CDR3 covers 13 residues. With 2 bases clipped from V and 8 bases from J, the junction kept 4 bases outside the gene matches. In germline, CDR1 is SGDLS, CDR2 YYNGEE. The CDR3, as DNA: TGTGCCAGCAGCGTGGGGACAGGGAGCGAAGCTTTCTTT. Amino acid sequence: CASSVGTGSEAFF.

This clone was recorded once. The CDR3 reads CASRGRSSPLHF. CDR3 nucleotide sequence: TGTGCCAGCAGGGGGCGCAGTTCACCCCTCCACTTT. The chain has TRBV6-6 and TRBJ1-6; a weak D match, TRBD1 (5 bases). Germline CDR1 and CDR2: MNHNY and SVGAGI (reference sequence). There are 12 residues in the CDR3. With 6 bases removed from V and 9 bases from J, the gap between germline ends came to 9 bases.

The chain is built from TRBV19 and TRBJ2-5; 13 bases line up with TRBD2. Germline CDR1 is LNHDA and CDR2 is SQIVND (reference sequence). This CDR3 region has 15 residues. The junction had 6 bases not matched to a gene; V was cut back by 5 bases and J by 6 bases. The CDR3 DNA sequence: TGTGCCAGTAGTCCCGGGACTAGCGGGGCTCAGACCCAGTACTTC. Translation gives CASSPGTSGAQTQYF.

The rearrangement joins TRBV9 to TRBJ2-7; TRBD1 aligns across 9 bases. The length of the CDR3 is 15 residues. Trimming removed 3 bases from V and 3 bases from J; junction bases left unmatched: 7. Germline-derived CDR1 and CDR2 are SGDLS and YYNGEE. Written as DNA, the CDR3 is TGTGCCAGCAGCGCTCCGGGACAGGGTTTCTACGAGCAGTACTTC. It codes for CASSAPGQGFYEQYF.

The gene calls are TRBV27 and TRBJ2-3; 7 bases fit TRBD1. CDR1 is MNHEY, CDR2 SMNVEV, per germline (reference sequence). This CDR3 spans 17 amino acids. V was clipped by 5 bases and J by 4 bases; unmatched bases: 15. CDR3 nucleotide sequence: TGTGCCAGCAGTCCCGACCGAGGGACCCAGGGGGCAGATACGCAGTATTTT. This encodes CASSPDRGTQGADTQYF.

The chain links TRBV7-8 to TRBJ1-1, with 8 bases matching TRBD1. CDR3 size: 15 residues. V lost 5 bases and J lost 4; bases outside the gene matches: 9. CDR1 and CDR2 (germline): SGHVS, FQNEAQ. CDR3 amino acids: CASSGRQGSGTEAFF. The CDR3 region has the DNA TGTGCCAGCAGCGGAAGACAGGGGTCCGGCACTGAAGCTTTCTTT.

In regard to this clone: Other DNA sequences within the sample encode an identical CDR3. The genes are TRBV7-2 and TRBJ2-5; TRBD2 aligns across 7 bases. V gave up 3 bases and J gave up 2 bases; unmatched junction bases: 3. CDR3 size: 14 residues. The germline V gene encodes CDR1 SGHTA and CDR2 FQGNSA. In DNA, the CDR3 is TGTGCCAGCAGCTTGGGCGGGGGTCAAGAGACCCAGTACTTC. Protein product: CASSLGGGQETQYF.

This clone was observed once. The chain carries TRBV4-2 and TRBJ1-5, with 9 bases matching TRBD1. This CDR3 is built from 18 residues. The V gene's germline CDR1 is LGHNA and CDR2 YNFKEQ. V lost 1 base, J lost 6 bases, and 13 bases stayed unmatched. The CDR3 reads CASSQGGGDRVRFQPQHF. CDR3 in DNA: TGTGCCAGCAGCCAAGGGGGAGGGGACAGGGTGAGGTTTCAGCCCCAGCATTTT.

The CDR3 region is CATRAGVNEQFF. The CDR3 DNA is TGTGCCACCCGGGCGGGGGTCAATGAGCAGTTCTTC. The chain is built from TRBV7-2 and TRBJ2-1; TRBD2 agrees at 7 bases. The V segment lost 10 bases and the J segment 6 bases; nucleotides outside the gene matches: 6. Germline V lookup: CDR1 SGHTA, CDR2 FQGNSA. This CDR3 contains 12 residues.

The genes are TRBV18 and TRBJ2-5; D is unclear. Germline V lookup: CDR1 KGHSH, CDR2 LQKENI. The CDR3 has 14 amino acids. V was trimmed by 0 bases and J by 2 bases, leaving 7 bases between them. The CDR3 protein is CASSPPQRQETQYF. DNA for the CDR3: TGTGCCAGCTCACCACCGCAGAGGCAAGAGACCCAGTACTTC.

V gene TRBV7-2 combines with J gene TRBJ2-3, with 7 bases identical to TRBD1. The CDR3 has 15 amino acids. Germline V gene lookup returns CDR1 SGHTA and CDR2 FQGNSA. V dropped 5 bases and J dropped 1; count of bases not matched to a gene: 6. CDR3 DNA sequence: TGTGCCAGCAGCGCCCGGGACAGACGCACAGATACGCAGTATTTT. Translating it yields CASSARDRRTDTQYF.